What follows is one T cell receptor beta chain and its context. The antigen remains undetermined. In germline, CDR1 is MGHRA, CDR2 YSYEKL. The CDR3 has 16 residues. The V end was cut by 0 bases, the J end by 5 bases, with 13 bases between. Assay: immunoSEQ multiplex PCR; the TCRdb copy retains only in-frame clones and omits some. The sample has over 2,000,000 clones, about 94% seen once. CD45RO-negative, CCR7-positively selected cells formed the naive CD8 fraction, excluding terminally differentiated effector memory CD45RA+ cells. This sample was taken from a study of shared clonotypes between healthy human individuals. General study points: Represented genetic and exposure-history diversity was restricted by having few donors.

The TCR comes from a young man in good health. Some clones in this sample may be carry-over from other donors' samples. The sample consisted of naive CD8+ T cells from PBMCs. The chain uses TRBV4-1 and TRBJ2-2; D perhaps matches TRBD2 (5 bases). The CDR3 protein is CASSQDRRGWTGELFF. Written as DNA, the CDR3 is TGCGCCAGCAGCCAAGACCGCAGAGGGTGGACCGGGGAGCTGTTTTTT.